These 21 T cell receptor beta chains were sequenced from one sample in a study of blood T cell repertoires in COVID-19. Only in-frame clones appear in the TCRdb table, and some are missing; sequencing was by immunoSEQ multiplex PCR. The data hold about 150,000 clones, with more than 80% observed a single time. Sequenced: peripheral blood. The source is a man between 18 and 35 years old with COVID-19, enrolled during active disease.

The chain has TRBV25-1 and TRBJ2-7; D is possibly TRBD1 (6 bases). Trimming left V 8 bases short and J 1 base short, with 12 bases between. This CDR3 region has 13 residues. Germline V gives CDR1 MGHDK, CDR2 SYGVNS. The CDR3 DNA sequence: TGTGCCAGCCAAACAGGGATTTCCTACGAGCAGTACTTC. Its protein product is CASQTGISYEQYF.

This chain uses TRBV7-2 with TRBJ2-3, with 8 bases identical to TRBD1. This CDR3 is 15 amino acids long. CDR1 is SGHTA and CDR2 is FQGNSA in the germline V gene. V lost 5 bases to trimming and J lost 1 base; unmatched junction nucleotides: 5. CDR3 in amino acids: CASSPQGQGTDTQYF. The CDR3, as DNA: TGTGCCAGCAGCCCCCAGGGACAGGGCACAGATACGCAGTATTTT.

The genes are TRBV9 and TRBJ2-2, with 7 nucleotides matching TRBD1. The V gene end was trimmed by 4 bases and the J gene end by 2 bases; junction bases not matched to a gene: 5. The CDR3 has 15 residues. Per germline, CDR1 SGDLS and CDR2 YYNGEE. The CDR3 reads CASSFRQGNTGELFF. CDR3 DNA: TGTGCCAGCAGCTTCAGACAGGGAAACACCGGGGAGCTGTTTTTT.

The rearrangement uses TRBV19 and TRBJ2-1; TRBD1 is a possible D gene (6 bases). V lost 1 base, J lost 1 base, and 14 bases lay in between. The CDR3 sequence is 17 residues long. Per germline, CDR1 LNHDA and CDR2 SQIVND (reference sequence). Here the CDR3 reads CASSIALDSYSYNEQFF. CDR3 coding DNA: TGTGCCAGTAGTATAGCCTTGGACAGCTATTCCTACAATGAGCAGTTCTTC.

This chain joins TRBV25-1 and TRBJ2-7; possibly TRBD2 for D (6 bases). The CDR3 has 15 residues. Trimming took off 2 bases at V and 3 bases at J, with 14 bases between the two ends. Germline CDR1 and CDR2: MGHDK and SYGVNS. The CDR3 DNA is TGTGCCAGCAGTGAAAGGGACTTTTCGATCTACGAGCAGTACTTC. It codes for CASSERDFSIYEQYF.

The chain combines TRBV13 with TRBJ2-5; D perhaps matches TRBD2 (5 bases). Germline-derived CDR1 and CDR2 are PRHDT and FYEKMQ (reference sequence). Deletions cut 2 bases from V and 5 bases from J, with 6 bases between. The CDR3 sequence is 12 residues long. CDR3 sequence: CASSLRGETQYF. Written as DNA, the CDR3 is TGTGCCAGCAGCTTACGCGGGGAGACCCAGTACTTC.

V and J are TRBV28 and TRBJ2-7; the D gene is possibly TRBD1 (5 bases). The CDR3 runs 13 residues. Germline V gene lookup returns CDR1 MDHEN and CDR2 SYDVKM. V shed 3 bases and J shed 3 bases, with 9 bases lying between them. The CDR3 DNA reads TGTGCCAGCAGTTTCGACAGAGGCTACGAGCAGTACTTC. As protein: CASSFDRGYEQYF. The full variable domain, completed using reference TRBV28 and TRBJ2-7, is DVKVTQSSRYLVKRTGEKVFLECVQDMDHENMFWYRQDPGLGLRLIYFSYDVKMKEKGDIPEGYSVSREKKERFSLILESASTNQTSMYLCASSFDRGYEQYFGPGTRLTVT.

The chain is built from TRBV5-4 and TRBJ2-5, with D possibly matching TRBD1 (6 bases). Germline V gives CDR1 SGHNT, CDR2 YYREEE (reference sequence). There are 14 residues in the CDR3. Between the trimmed V and J ends, which lost 3 bases and 2 bases, there was a span of 11 bases. CDR3 residues: CASSSGTRQETQYF. The CDR3 nucleotides read TGTGCCAGCAGCTCCGGGACACGACAAGAGACCCAGTACTTC.

This clone was seen only a few times. V and J are TRBV5-1 and TRBJ2-1; 13 positions match TRBD2. In germline, CDR1 is SGHRS, CDR2 YFSETQ. V shed 3 bases, J shed 9 bases, and the junction held 6 bases outside the gene matches. The length of the CDR3 is 15 residues. The CDR3: CASSSGTSGKAEQFF. CDR3 in DNA: TGCGCCAGCAGCTCGGGGACTAGCGGGAAGGCTGAGCAGTTCTTC.

The rearrangement uses TRBV19 and TRBJ1-2, with a possible D match to TRBD1 (6 bases). CDR1 LNHDA and CDR2 SQIVND come from the germline V gene (reference sequence). This CDR3 contains 16 residues. V was trimmed by 3 bases and J by 3 bases, leaving 17 bases between them. The CDR3 loop is CASSITPDSRYYGYTF. In DNA, the CDR3 is TGTGCCAGTAGTATTACCCCGGACAGCCGATACTATGGCTACACCTTC.

This clone appeared a single time. The chain employs TRBV19 and TRBJ2-7; 8 nucleotides agree with TRBD1. Germline CDR1 is LNHDA and CDR2 is SQIVND (reference sequence). The CDR3 covers 14 residues. With V trimmed by 1 base and J by 3 bases, 2 bases remained unmatched. CDR3 sequence (DNA): TGTGCCAGTAGTATAGGGGACAGGCTCTACGAGCAGTACTTC. It yields the protein CASSIGDRLYEQYF. Full variable domain (remainder filled in from reference TRBV19 and TRBJ2-7): DGGITQSPKYLFRKEGQNVTLSCEQNLNHDAMYWYRQDPGQGLRLIYYSQIVNDFQKGDIAEGYSVSREKKESFPLTVTSAQKNPTAFYLCASSIGDRLYEQYFGPGTRLTVT.

This chain connects TRBV7-3 to TRBJ2-1, with 7 bases lining up with TRBD2. Germline values: CDR1 SGHTA, CDR2 FQGTGA. This CDR3 comprises 17 residues. J gave up 6 bases and V 4 bases, and 15 bases lay outside the gene matches. The CDR3 nucleotides are TGTGCCAGCAGCTACCGGGCAAGCGGGACGGTCCGCAATGAGCAGTTCTTC. Its translation is CASSYRASGTVRNEQFF.

The J gene is TRBJ2-2, the V gene TRBV20-1; tentatively, D is TRBD2 (5 bases). Between the trimmed V and J ends, which lost 3 bases and 6 bases, there was a span of 26 bases. Germline CDR1 reads DFQATT; CDR2 reads SNEGSKA (reference sequence). This CDR3 is built from 18 residues. DNA for the CDR3: TGCAGTGCTAGTGGAGGTGTCGTTTTGTTAGGTTTACCCGGGGAGCTGTTTTTT. Translation gives CSASGGVVLLGLPGELFF.

This clone was seen once. At one end the junction does not follow the germline gene, possibly because of a read error. This chain joins TRBV9 and TRBJ1-4; the match to TRBD1 covers 9 bases. The germline CDR1 and CDR2 sequences are SGDLS and YYNGEE. CDR3 size: 15 residues. The CDR3 sequence: CASSETGTGNEKLLF. CDR3 DNA sequence: TGTGCCAGCAGCGAAACCGGGACAGGGAATGAAAAACTGCTTTTT.

V usage is TRBV9 and J usage is TRBJ2-7; 7 bases align to TRBD1. This CDR3 spans 13 amino acids. V shed 3 bases, J shed 6 bases, and the junction held 6 bases outside the gene matches. Germline CDR1 SGDLS, CDR2 YYNGEE. CDR3 loop: CASSATTGREQYF. CDR3 bases: TGTGCCAGCAGCGCTACGACAGGGCGCGAGCAGTACTTC.

The chain recombines TRBV10-2 with TRBJ2-1, with D possibly being TRBD1 (6 bases). V was pared by 8 bases and J by 1 base, with 12 bases between. The CDR3 length is 14 residues. Germline-derived CDR1 and CDR2 are WSHSY and SAAADI. CDR3 amino acids: CASGGQSSYNEQFF. CDR3 DNA sequence: TGCGCCAGCGGCGGACAGTCTTCCTACAATGAGCAGTTCTTC.

The CDR3 is CASSLLRPGLAGLNEQFF. Here the CDR3 DNA reads TGTGCCAGCAGCTTATTACGGCCGGGACTAGCGGGACTCAATGAGCAGTTCTTC. The rearrangement links TRBV7-6 to TRBJ2-1; the match to TRBD2 covers 13 bases. The CDR3 spans 18 residues. The germline V gene has CDR1 SGHVS and CDR2 FNYEAQ. V dropped 2 bases and J dropped 6; count of bases not matched to a gene: 10.

The rearrangement joins TRBV30 to TRBJ1-2, with no clear D. V was pared by 0 bases and J by 6 bases, with 11 bases between. Per germline, CDR1 GTSNPN and CDR2 SVGIG (reference sequence). This CDR3 contains 13 residues. CDR3 region: CAWSVRASHGYTF. CDR3 nucleotides: TGTGCCTGGAGTGTACGAGCCTCGCATGGCTACACCTTC.

The V call is TRBV5-1, the J call TRBJ2-3; D is perhaps TRBD2 (6 bases). The CDR3 is 15 residues long. V dropped 3 bases and J dropped 5 bases, with 16 bases sitting between them. The germline gives CDR1 SGHRS, CDR2 YFSETQ. The CDR3 region is CASSSDRGERDTQYF. CDR3 nucleotides: TGCGCCAGCAGCTCAGATCGCGGGGAGAGAGATACGCAGTATTTT.

This clone has a single count. The rearrangement uses TRBV6-5 and TRBJ1-3; 10 nucleotides match TRBD1. The J segment lost 2 bases and the V segment lost 5 bases, leaving 3 bases of the junction unmatched. Germline-derived CDR1 and CDR2 are MNHEY and SVGAGI. The CDR3 has 15 residues. The CDR3 nucleotides read TGTGCCAGCAGTAGCGACAGGGGGCCTGGAAACACCATATATTTT. This codes for CASSSDRGPGNTIYF.

The genes are TRBV4-2 and TRBJ2-3; 8 nucleotides align to TRBD2. Per germline, CDR1 LGHNA and CDR2 YNFKEQ. There are 15 residues in the CDR3. V gave up 0 bases and J gave up 6 bases; unmatched junction bases: 5. The CDR3 sequence is CASSQDWREADTQYF. In nucleotides, the CDR3 is TGTGCCAGCAGCCAAGATTGGCGGGAGGCGGATACGCAGTATTTT.